The 7 T cell receptor beta chains in this list originate from one sample, sequenced in a study of CD8+CD57+ T cells in acquired aplastic anemia. Researchers used genomic DNA as the template to profile TCR beta VDJ and CDR3. TCRdb reprocessed the reads via MiXCR and lists one record per CDR3 protein. Among under 350,000 distinct CDR3 sequences, roughly 59% were seen once, and the ten largest hold under 1.5%. Flow cytometry had shown expanded CD8+CD57+ cells in the patients chosen for sequencing. The sample was sorted CD4+, CD8+, or CD8+CD57+ T cells (not recorded which) from PBMCs. The origin of the receptors is a human donor with aplastic anemia.

Notes on this clonotype: A read error is likely, as this CDR3 ends without the conserved phenylalanine or tryptophan. The DNA is omitted, as the CDR3 cannot be located on it reliably, and the CDR3 follows TCRdb's listing. V gene TRBV20-1 combines with J gene TRBJ2-7; the D segment call TRBD2 is taken from the table without a DNA check. The CDR3 spans 14 residues, counting both ends. Germline lookup yields CDR1 DFQATT and CDR2 SNEGSKA (reference sequence). The CDR3 sequence: CSARPTSGGPTSST.

The rearrangement uses TRBV15 and TRBJ1-4; D is unresolved. CDR1 is LNHNV, CDR2 YYDKDF, per germline (reference sequence). This CDR3 has 17 residues. V gave up 0 bases and J gave up 0 bases, with 11 bases separating them. For the CDR3, the DNA is TGTGCCACCAGCAGAGATTCCCCCACTGCAACTAATGAAAAACTGTTTTTT. It translates to CATSRDSPTATNEKLFF.

The rearrangement links TRBV5-1 to TRBJ2-7; 9 positions match TRBD2. CDR1 and CDR2 (germline): SGHRS, YFSETQ. Losses at the gene ends were 4 bases for V and 4 bases for J; bases not matched to a gene: 9. The CDR3 covers 15 residues. CDR3 nucleotide sequence: TGCGCCAGCAGCGTGGCGGGAGGGCCCTCGTACGAGCAGTACTTC. Translating it yields CASSVAGGPSYEQYF.

This clonotype occurred many times. The chain has TRBV6-5 and TRBJ1-4; 11 nucleotides agree with TRBD1. This CDR3 contains 16 residues. Trimming cost V 7 bases and J 5 bases; bases outside gene matches: 9. Germline V gene sequence: CDR1 MNHEY, CDR2 SVGAGI. This CDR3 reads CASKRTGGSFNEKLFF. DNA of the CDR3: TGTGCCAGCAAAAGGACAGGGGGCTCATTCAATGAAAAACTGTTTTTT.

In this sample, this clonotype turned up many times. The V and J genes are TRBV5-1 and TRBJ1-2; maybe TRBD1 (5 bases). Germline V gene lookup returns CDR1 SGHRS and CDR2 YFSETQ. Trimming left V 4 bases short and J 4 bases short, with 14 bases between. This CDR3 comprises 14 residues. CDR3 sequence reads: CASSGAGASYGYTF. CDR3 nucleotides: TGCGCCAGCAGCGGAGCCGGGGCGAGCTATGGCTACACCTTC. The whole variable domain, remainder taken from reference TRBV5-1 and TRBJ1-2, is KAGVTQTPRYLIKTRGQQVTLSCSPISGHRSVSWYQQTPGQGLQFLFEYFSETQRNKGNFPGRFSGRQFSNSRSEMNVSTLELGDSALYLCASSGAGASYGYTFGSGTRLTVV.

The table lists this clonotype with many counts. The rearrangement joins TRBV3-1 to TRBJ1-1; D is undetermined. Trimming left V 0 bases short and J 9 bases short, with 11 bases between. Germline V gene sequence: CDR1 LGHDT, CDR2 YNNKEL (reference sequence). The CDR3 runs 13 residues. Here the CDR3 reads CASSQDGSTQAFF. CDR3 nucleotide sequence: TGTGCCAGCAGCCAAGATGGGTCTACTCAAGCTTTCTTT.

To note about this clonotype: One end of the junction fails to match germline, which may point to a read error. The V gene is TRBV29-1, the J gene TRBJ2-7; D is possibly TRBD1 (6 bases). This CDR3 spans 14 amino acids. The germline CDR1 and CDR2 sequences are SQVTM and ANQGSEA. The CDR3 bases are TGCAGCGTCTCCGGTCGGACAGCTGGCTACGAACAGTACTTC. It translates to CSVSGRTAGYEQYF.